Shown below are 19 T cell receptor beta chains from a single sample sequenced in a study of T cell responses to AZD1222 COVID-19 vaccine. Assay used: immunoSEQ multiplex PCR; TCRdb lists only in-frame clones, some missing. Of about 92,000 clones detected, approximately 91% appear once; the ten largest clones hold 22%. The source material was peripheral blood, sampled on day 0 of AZD1222 vaccination. These receptors originate from an adult in good health.

J is TRBJ2-1 and V is TRBV6-4; the match to TRBD2 covers 8 bases. CDR1 MRHNA and CDR2 SNTAGT come from the germline V gene. Trimming took 4 bases from V and 6 from J; bases not matched to a gene: 8. CDR3 size: 15 residues. CDR3 DNA sequence: TGTGCCAGCAGTGTTCTCTATGGACTAGCCAATGAGCAGTTCTTC. This gives the protein CASSVLYGLANEQFF.

The chain couples TRBV6-5 to TRBJ1-4; 7 bases align to TRBD1. J lost 6 bases, V lost 6 bases, and 7 bases had no gene match. The CDR3 sequence is 14 residues long. Germline CDR1 MNHEY, CDR2 SVGAGI. The CDR3 reads CASRDDRVHEKLFF. CDR3 in DNA: TGTGCCAGCAGGGACGACAGGGTACATGAAAAACTGTTTTTT.

The chain links TRBV5-6 to TRBJ2-3; the D is unclear. The V gene's germline CDR1 is SGHDT and CDR2 YYEEEE. CDR3 length: 13 amino acids. V lost 6 bases and J lost 4, with 12 bases in between. The CDR3 sequence: CASTPRRADTQYF. The CDR3 DNA is TGTGCCAGCACCCCCCGTCGGGCAGATACGCAGTATTTT.

The V and J genes are TRBV6-5 and TRBJ1-1, with TRBD1 identical over 9 bases. Germline assignment: CDR1 MNHEY and CDR2 SVGAGI. After removal of 2 bases from V and 6 bases from J, the junction contained 7 bases not matched to a gene. This CDR3 has 15 amino acids. CDR3 DNA sequence: TGTGCCAGCAGTTACCAGCCGGGACAGGGCTCTGAAGCTTTCTTT. It encodes CASSYQPGQGSEAFF.

The CDR3 protein is CATTAENYGYTF. The CDR3 nucleotides are TGTGCCACTACTGCAGAGAACTATGGCTACACCTTC. The genes are TRBV2 and TRBJ1-2; D not resolved. Germline CDR1 is SNHLY and CDR2 is FYNNEI. Trimming cost V 10 bases and J 2 bases, with 11 bases left between them. The CDR3 consists of 12 residues.

The chain carries TRBV3-1 (or the pseudogene TRBV3-2) and TRBJ1-5, with D perhaps TRBD1 (6 bases). The CDR3 covers 12 residues. V shed 5 bases and J shed 5 bases, with 7 bases lying between them. From germline, CDR1 is LGHDT and CDR2 YNNKEL (reference sequence). The CDR3 loop reads CASSYRDQPQHF. The CDR3 nucleotides are TGTGCCAGCAGCTACAGGGATCAGCCCCAGCATTTT.

The rearrangement links TRBV4-2 to TRBJ1-6; D gene ambiguous. The CDR3 loop spans 12 amino acids. V lost 2 bases and J 7 bases, leaving 3 bases between the germline ends. Germline-derived CDR1 and CDR2 are LGHNA and YNFKEQ. CDR3 coding DNA: TGTGCCAGCAGCCAAAGAAATTCACCCCTCCACTTT. It translates to CASSQRNSPLHF.

The chain joins TRBV6-4 to TRBJ1-2; 7 nucleotides line up with TRBD1. The germline V gene has CDR1 MRHNA and CDR2 SNTAGT. There are 15 residues in the CDR3. Trimming cost V 0 bases and J 0 bases; bases outside gene matches: 1. The CDR3 DNA reads TGTGCCAGCAGTGACTCTGGGACAGCTAACTATGGCTACACCTTC. Its protein product is CASSDSGTANYGYTF.

The genes are TRBV9 and TRBJ1-2; D remains ambiguous. Germline assignment: CDR1 SGDLS and CDR2 YYNGEE. The CDR3 spans 11 residues. Trimming pared 3 bases from V and 2 bases from J, leaving 2 bases between. CDR3 in DNA: TGTGCCAGCAGCGCAAACTATGGCTACACCTTC. Its translation: CASSANYGYTF.

The rearrangement joins TRBV28 to TRBJ1-2, with unresolved D. The CDR3 is 11 residues long. Deletions cut 10 bases from V and 0 bases from J, with 6 bases between. Germline V gives CDR1 MDHEN, CDR2 SYDVKM. The DNA for the CDR3 is TGTGCCACTGGCCCTAACTATGGCTACACCTTC. It codes for CATGPNYGYTF.

V usage is TRBV18 and J usage is TRBJ1-3, with D hard to call. From germline, CDR1 is KGHSH and CDR2 LQKENI. V shed 6 bases and J shed 1 base, with 16 bases lying between them. There are 16 residues in the CDR3. The CDR3 DNA reads TGTGCCAGCTCTGCCTCCGAAGGCGGGTCTGGAAACACCATATATTTT. It yields the protein CASSASEGGSGNTIYF.

V gene TRBV3-1 (or the pseudogene TRBV3-2) combines with J gene TRBJ1-2, with 9 bases aligning to TRBD1. The CDR3 loop spans 16 amino acids. V was pared by 4 bases and J by 4 bases, with 10 bases of the junction left unmatched. The germline CDR1 and CDR2 sequences are LGHDT and YNNKEL (reference sequence). In DNA, the CDR3 is TGTGCCAGCAGCCCGGAACCGGGACAGGGTGGCTATGGCTACACCTTC. This translates into CASSPEPGQGGYGYTF.

This chain uses TRBV20-1 with TRBJ2-7; 7 bases line up with TRBD1. Germline values: CDR1 DFQATT, CDR2 SNEGSKA (reference sequence). The CDR3 has 14 amino acids. V shed 3 bases and J 2 bases; nucleotides not matched to a gene: 7. CDR3 nucleotide sequence: TGCAGTGCTAGTCACAGGGGTGAGGCCTACGAGCAGTACTTC. The encoded protein is CSASHRGEAYEQYF.

The rearrangement uses TRBV19 and TRBJ2-7; D may correspond to TRBD1 or TRBD2 (6 bases each). The CDR3 runs 15 residues. V lost 5 bases and J lost 0, with 14 bases in between. Germline V gene data show CDR1 as LNHDA and CDR2 as SQIVND (reference sequence). CDR3 loop: CASSSQPGASYEQYF. Here the CDR3 DNA reads TGTGCCAGTAGTTCACAACCGGGGGCCTCCTACGAGCAGTACTTC.

The chain joins TRBV9 to TRBJ1-1; TRBD1 matches at 12 bases. The length of the CDR3 is 16 residues. Germline V gene lookup returns CDR1 SGDLS and CDR2 YYNGEE. J gave up 1 base and V 3 bases, and 4 bases lay outside the gene matches. CDR3 loop: CASSAWDRGPNTEAFF. The CDR3 DNA sequence: TGTGCCAGCAGCGCATGGGACAGGGGGCCGAACACTGAAGCTTTCTTT.

V and J are TRBV30 and TRBJ1-5; D is unclear. The length of the CDR3 is 13 residues. Germline CDR1 reads GTSNPN; CDR2 reads SVGIG (reference sequence). The germline V and J ends were trimmed by 5 bases and 0 bases, with 8 bases remaining between them. The CDR3 spells CAWGHYSNQPQHF. In nucleotides, the CDR3 is TGTGCCTGGGGGCACTATAGCAATCAGCCCCAGCATTTT.

This clone was counted between two and nine times. This chain connects TRBV7-9 to TRBJ1-1; no clear D. V dropped 1 base and J dropped 10 bases, with 10 bases sitting between them. The CDR3 contains 12 residues. Germline assignment: CDR1 SEHNR and CDR2 FQNEAQ (reference sequence). In DNA form, the CDR3 reads TGTGCCAGCAGCTTAGAGGGTCGGGCAGCTTTCTTT. This gives the protein CASSLEGRAAFF. The full variable domain, its missing parts supplied by reference TRBV7-9 and TRBJ1-1, is DTGVSQNPRHKITKRGQNVTFRCDPISEHNRLYWYRQTLGQGPEFLTYFQNEAQLEKSRLLSDRFSAERPKGSFSTLEIQRTEQGDSAMYLCASSLEGRAAFFGQGTRLTVV.

The chain has TRBV19 and TRBJ2-2; D is uncertain. V lost 6 bases to trimming and J lost 0 bases, with 8 bases between them. Germline CDR1 is LNHDA and CDR2 is SQIVND (reference sequence). The CDR3 is made up of 14 amino acids. The CDR3 sequence: CASRGLANTGELFF. The CDR3 bases are TGTGCCAGTAGGGGCCTCGCGAACACCGGGGAGCTGTTTTTT.

CDR3 region: CASSLKDRDNTEAFF. The CDR3 DNA reads as TGTGCCAGCAGCCTGAAGGACAGGGACAACACTGAAGCTTTCTTT. J is TRBJ1-1 and V is TRBV4-2; TRBD1 agrees at 8 bases. The trim removed 4 bases at V and 2 bases at J, leaving 6 bases unmatched. The CDR3 covers 15 residues. Germline-derived CDR1 and CDR2 are LGHNA and YNFKEQ.